One and the same sample provided the 5 T cell receptor beta chains below, sequenced in a study of cytomegalovirus exposure and HLA in healthy donors. The data were produced by immunoSEQ multiplex PCR, yet TCRdb's version contains in-frame clones alone and is incomplete. The sample gives approximately 220,000 clones, 87% of which show up once; around 3% is in the top ten. The source material was PBMCs. The receptors shown here come from a man aged 18-30 years in good health and CMV-seronegative.

This clone was counted a single time. The chain is built from TRBV27 and TRBJ1-2; D possibly corresponds to TRBD1 (6 bases). The CDR3 is 14 amino acids. V gave up 3 bases and J gave up 1 base, with 9 bases separating them. The germline CDR1 and CDR2 sequences are MNHEY and SMNVEV (reference sequence). The CDR3 DNA is TGTGCCAGCAGTTTGGTGGACAGTAACTATGGCTACACCTTC. Encoded protein: CASSLVDSNYGYTF.

The J gene is TRBJ2-5, the V gene TRBV27; 7 bases are a match to TRBD1. With the DNA end fitting TRBJ2-7 better, the J assignment may be wrong. The CDR3 has 14 residues. Looked up from germline, CDR1 is MNHEY and CDR2 is SMNVEV (reference sequence). CDR3: CASSLRGGRYEQYF. For the CDR3, the DNA is TGTGCCAGCAGTTTACGAGGGGGCCGGTACGAGCAGTACTTC.

The V and J genes are TRBV18 and TRBJ2-7, with 8 bases lining up with TRBD2. The ends lost 5 bases at V and 3 bases at J; junction bases unmatched: 6. This CDR3 has 14 residues. CDR1 and CDR2 from the germline V gene are KGHSH and LQKENI. DNA of the CDR3: TGTGCCAGCTCAACGCGGGAGGAAAACTACGAGCAGTACTTC. Encoded protein: CASSTREENYEQYF.

V usage is TRBV6-5 and J usage is TRBJ1-4; weak D call: TRBD1 (5 bases). Trimming removed 2 bases at V and 0 bases at J, with 10 bases between. The CDR3 has 16 residues. From germline, CDR1 is MNHEY and CDR2 SVGAGI. The CDR3 nucleotides are TGTGCCAGCAGTTACCTCCAGGGTGCAACTAATGAAAAACTGTTTTTT. It yields the protein CASSYLQGATNEKLFF.

V usage is TRBV7-2 and J usage is TRBJ1-5; D gene ambiguous. Germline V gene sequence: CDR1 SGHTA, CDR2 FQGNSA. The CDR3 consists of 14 residues. V dropped 3 bases and J dropped 2 bases, with 8 bases sitting between them. CDR3: CASSFRDRNQPQHF. The CDR3 region has the DNA TGTGCCAGCAGCTTCCGGGATCGCAATCAGCCCCAGCATTTT.